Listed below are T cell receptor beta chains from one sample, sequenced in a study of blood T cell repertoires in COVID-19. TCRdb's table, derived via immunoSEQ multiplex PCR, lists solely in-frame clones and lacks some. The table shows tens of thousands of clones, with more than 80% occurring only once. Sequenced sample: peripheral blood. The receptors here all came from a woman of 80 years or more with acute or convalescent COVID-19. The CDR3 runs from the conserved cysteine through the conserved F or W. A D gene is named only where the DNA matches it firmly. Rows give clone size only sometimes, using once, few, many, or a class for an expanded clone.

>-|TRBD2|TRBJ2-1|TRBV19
TGTGCCAGTAGTATAGATTCTTTTTCAGTAGCGGGAGCCTACAATGAGCAGTTCTTC
CASSIDSFSVAGAYNEQFF
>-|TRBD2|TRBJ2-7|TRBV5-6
TGTGCCAGCAGCCAACTAGCGGGAGGCACGTACGAGCAGTACTTC
CASSQLAGGTYEQYF
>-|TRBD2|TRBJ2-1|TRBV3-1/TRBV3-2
TGTGCCAGCAGTTACCGCGGGGGGCCCCCGCGAAATGAGCAGTTCTTC
CASSYRGGPPRNEQFF
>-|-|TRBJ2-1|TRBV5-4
TGTGCCAGCAGCTTACGATCCGGGGGGCTAGAGTACAATGAGCAGTTCTTC
CASSLRSGGLEYNEQFF
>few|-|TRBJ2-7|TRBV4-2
TGTGCCAGCAGCCAAGAGGGGGCAGGGGCCCGGGAGCAGTACTTC
CASSQEGAGAREQYF
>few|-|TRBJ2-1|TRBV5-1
TGCGCCAGCAGCACTGCTTACAATGAGCAGTTCTTC
CASSTAYNEQFF
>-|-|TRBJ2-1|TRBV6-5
TGTGCCAGCAGTTACGACTGGAGCTCCTACAATGAGCAGTTCTTC
CASSYDWSSYNEQFF
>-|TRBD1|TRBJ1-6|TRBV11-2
TGTGCCAGCAGCTGGGGACAGGGGAGGAATTCACCCCTCCACTTT
CASSWGQGRNSPLHF
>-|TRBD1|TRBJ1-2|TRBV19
TGTGCCAGTAGTGACCGACAGGGTAACTATGGCTACACCTTC
CASSDRQGNYGYTF
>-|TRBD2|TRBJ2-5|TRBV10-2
TGCGCCAGCAGTGAGTCGAGACTAGCGGGAGCAGAGACCCAGTACTTC
CASSESRLAGAETQYF
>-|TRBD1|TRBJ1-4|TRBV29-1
TGCAGCGCGGGACAGATAGGCCTTGAAAAACTGTTTTTT
CSAGQIGLEKLFF
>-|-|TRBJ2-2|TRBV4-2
TGTGCCAGCAGCCGAGACTCGAACACCGGGGAGCTGTTTTTT
CASSRDSNTGELFF
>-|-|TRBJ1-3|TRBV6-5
TGTGCCAGCAGGGCCCAGGGGAGCTCTGGAAACACCATATATTTT
CASRAQGSSGNTIYF
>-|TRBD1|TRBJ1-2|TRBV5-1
TGCGCCAGCAGCTTGGTGGTCGGGACAGGATCTGGCTACACCTTC
CASSLVVGTGSGYTF
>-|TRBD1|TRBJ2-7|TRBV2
TGTGCCAGCAGTGAGTCGGGACAGGGATCCTACGAGCAGTACTTC
CASSESGQGSYEQYF
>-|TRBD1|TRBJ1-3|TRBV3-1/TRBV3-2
TGTGCCAGCAGCCAGGAGTTTGGACAGGGGTTAAACACCATATATTTT
CASSQEFGQGLNTIYF
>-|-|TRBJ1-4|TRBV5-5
TGTGCCAGCAGCTTGGTACCTACCAATACTAGGGAAAAACTGTTTTTT
CASSLVPTNTREKLFF
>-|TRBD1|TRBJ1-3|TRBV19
TGTGCCAGTAGCCCGACAGGGTCTGGAAACACCATATATTTT
CASSPTGSGNTIYF
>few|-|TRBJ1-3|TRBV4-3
TGCGCCAGCAGCCAAACACAGGGTCAGGGATACACCATATATTTT
CASSQTQGQGYTIYF
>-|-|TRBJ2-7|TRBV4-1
TGCGCCAGCAGCCAAGAGGGGGGACCCTACGAGCAGTACTTC
CASSQEGGPYEQYF
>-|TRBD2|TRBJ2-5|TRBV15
TGTGCCACCAGCTCCCGGACTAGCGGGATTGAGACCCAGTACTTC
CATSSRTSGIETQYF
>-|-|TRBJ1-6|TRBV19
TGTGCCAGTACGGCGGGTGCGAGCTCCTATAATTCACCCCTCCACTTT
CASTAGASSYNSPLHF
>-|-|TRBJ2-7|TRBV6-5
TGTGCCAGCAGGAGAGCCGGGACTCAGTACGAGCAGTACTTC
CASRRAGTQYEQYF
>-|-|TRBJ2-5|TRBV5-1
TGCGCCAGCAGCTTGGGAGGGCGGACGAGGAGGTACCAAGAGACCCAGTACTTC
CASSLGGRTRRYQETQYF
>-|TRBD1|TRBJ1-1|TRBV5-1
TGCGCCAGCAGCTACCCCCGGGACAGGGGGCAGCACACTGAAGCTTTCTTT
CASSYPRDRGQHTEAFF
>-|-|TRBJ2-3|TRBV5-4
TGTGCCAGCAGCCCGGCGGCGGGGGCTCGCACAGATACGCAGTATTTT
CASSPAAGARTDTQYF
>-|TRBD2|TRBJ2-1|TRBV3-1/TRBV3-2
TGTGCCAGCAGCCCACTAGCGGGAGCTTTCCATGAGCAGTTCTTC
CASSPLAGAFHEQFF
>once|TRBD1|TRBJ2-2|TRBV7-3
TGTGCCAGCAGCAGGACAGGGGGCTGGACCGGGGAGCTGTTTTTT
CASSRTGGWTGELFF
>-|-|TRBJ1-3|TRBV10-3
TGTGCCATCGGACAGTTCGGCGGAAACACCATATATTTT
CAIGQFGGNTIYF
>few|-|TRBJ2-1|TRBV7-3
TGTGCCAGCAGCTTTACAGGGCGAGGGAACAATGAGCAGTTCTTC
CASSFTGRGNNEQFF